The text below deals with one TCR beta chain. The assay was immunoSEQ multiplex PCR, and TCRdb's table has in-frame clones only and misses some. This sample has approximately 2.3 million clones, with 90% to 95% found just once. This entry belongs to a study of shared clonotypes between healthy human individuals. The CDR3 has 14 amino acids. The germline V gene has CDR1 SNHLY and CDR2 FYNNEI. V lost 4 bases, J lost 7 bases, and 17 bases lay in between. The specimen sequenced was naive CD4+ T cells from PBMCs. Noted subset: CD45RA+ positively selected. The rearrangement joins TRBV2 to TRBJ2-7, with D perhaps matching TRBD2 (6 bases). This sequence was found in a man aged 18 to 30 in good health. Some clones in this sample may be carry-over from other donors' samples. CDR3 protein: CASSVPRGRGEQYF. As DNA, the CDR3 is TGTGCCAGCAGTGTCCCACGGGGGAGAGGGGAGCAGTACTTC.